One sample yielded the 17 T cell receptor beta chains listed below, sequenced in a study of blood T cell repertoires in COVID-19. Assay: immunoSEQ multiplex PCR; the TCRdb copy retains only in-frame clones and omits some. The sample lists about 220,000 clones, about 87% occurring once. The specimen was PBMCs or T cells enriched from blood (not recorded which). The receptors derive from a woman aged 30 to 39 who had recovered from COVID-19.

The V call is TRBV6-2 or TRBV6-3, the J call TRBJ2-1, with 7 nucleotides matching TRBD2. After removal of 4 bases from V and 2 bases from J, the junction contained 2 bases not matched to a gene. CDR3 length: 14 amino acids. Germline-derived CDR1 and CDR2 are MNHEY and SVGEGT. The CDR3 protein is CASSWGGPYNEQFF. For the CDR3, the DNA is TGTGCCAGCAGTTGGGGGGGACCCTACAATGAGCAGTTCTTC.

The chain couples TRBV19 to TRBJ2-3, with D possibly being TRBD1 (6 bases). V was cut by 9 bases and J by 1 base, with 17 bases left in between. The CDR3 is 15 residues long. CDR1 is LNHDA, CDR2 SQIVND, per germline (reference sequence). The CDR3 DNA is TGTGCCAGCACCTTTGGGGGCAGGGGCACAGATACGCAGTATTTT. Its protein is CASTFGGRGTDTQYF.

The rearrangement links TRBV2 to TRBJ1-1; tentatively, D is TRBD1 (6 bases). Trimming removed 3 bases at V and 4 bases at J, with 9 bases between. There are 13 residues in the CDR3. Germline loops: CDR1 SNHLY, CDR2 FYNNEI. The CDR3: CASSEGAGTEAFF. CDR3 nucleotides: TGTGCCAGCAGTGAGGGGGCCGGCACTGAAGCTTTCTTT.

V gene TRBV11-2 combines with J gene TRBJ2-2; 12 bases match TRBD2. V was clipped by 0 bases and J by 2 bases; unmatched bases: 10. The CDR3 is 20 residues long. Germline values: CDR1 SGHAT, CDR2 FQNNGV. The DNA for the CDR3 is TGTGCCAGCAGCTTAGAGGCTAGCGGGGGGGAGTGGGAAAACACCGGGGAGCTGTTTTTT. Translated, it gives CASSLEASGGEWENTGELFF.

The chain combines TRBV5-4 with TRBJ1-6; D call uncertain. This CDR3 region has 13 residues. The V gene lost 0 bases and the J gene lost 7 bases, with 5 bases spanning the gap. CDR1 and CDR2 from the germline V gene are SGHNT and YYREEE (reference sequence). The CDR3 DNA reads as TGTGCCAGCAGCTTGGACACCAATTCACCCCTCCACTTT. Its protein is CASSLDTNSPLHF.

This chain connects TRBV3-1 (or the pseudogene TRBV3-2) to TRBJ2-1, with 9 bases aligning to TRBD2. There are 16 residues in the CDR3. The V and J ends lost 1 base and 9 bases, in that order; junction bases with no gene match: 10. The germline V gene has CDR1 LGHDT and CDR2 YNNKEL (reference sequence). CDR3 loop: CASSQGRGGRRSEQFF. For the CDR3, the DNA is TGTGCCAGCAGCCAAGGGCGGGGGGGCCGCCGTAGTGAGCAGTTCTTC.

This chain links TRBV6-6 with TRBJ2-7; possible D gene TRBD2, 6 bases. The CDR3 has 14 amino acids. The ends were cut back, 4 bases at V and 5 bases at J, with 15 bases in the middle. Per germline, CDR1 MNHNY and CDR2 SVGAGI (reference sequence). The CDR3, as DNA: TGTGCCAGCAGTTCGGACTGGAGGGTTCACGAGCAGTACTTC. Residues: CASSSDWRVHEQYF.

The chain combines TRBV24-1 with TRBJ1-1; D may be TRBD1 (5 bases). The germline V gene encodes CDR1 KGHDR and CDR2 SFDVKD. The CDR3 has 13 residues. Trimming cost V 11 bases and J 4 bases, with 16 bases left between them. The CDR3 spells CAMPDTLLTEAFF. CDR3 DNA sequence: TGTGCCATGCCGGACACGTTGCTCACTGAAGCTTTCTTT.

The chain uses TRBV4-1 and TRBJ1-5, with 10 positions matching TRBD1. The germline V gene has CDR1 MGHRA and CDR2 YSYEKL. J was trimmed by 2 bases and V by 6 bases; bases with no gene match: 4. This CDR3 contains 15 residues. This CDR3 reads CASSPGQGRNQPQHF. CDR3 coding DNA: TGCGCCAGCAGTCCGGGACAGGGGCGCAATCAGCCCCAGCATTTT.

This clone was detected a few times. The chain recombines TRBV7-3 with TRBJ1-2; 11 bases line up with TRBD1. This CDR3 has 14 amino acids. With 4 bases clipped from V and 6 bases from J, the junction kept 4 bases outside the gene matches. Germline CDR1 and CDR2: SGHTA and FQGTGA. The CDR3 here is CASSSGQGANGYTF. In DNA, the CDR3 is TGTGCCAGCAGCTCCGGACAGGGGGCAAATGGCTACACCTTC.

The rearrangement uses TRBV6-4 and TRBJ1-6; a possible D gene is TRBD1 (6 bases). Germline loops: CDR1 MRHNA, CDR2 SNTAGT. The CDR3 has 13 amino acids. V was trimmed by 11 bases and J by 8 bases, leaving 16 bases between them. The chain's CDR3 is CASRDIPDSPLHF. The CDR3, as DNA: TGTGCCTCCCGGGACATTCCGGATTCACCCCTCCACTTT.

CDR3 DNA: TGTGCCAGCAGTCCGACAGGGGGTAACACTGAAGCTTTCTTT. Translation gives CASSPTGGNTEAFF. The J gene is TRBJ1-1, the V gene TRBV2; 9 bases align to TRBD1. J was trimmed by 2 bases and V by 5 bases; bases with no gene match: 3. Per the germline V gene, CDR1 is SNHLY and CDR2 is FYNNEI. The length of the CDR3 is 14 residues.

A few counts support this clone. The genes are TRBV4-2 and TRBJ2-5; perhaps TRBD2 as D (5 bases). The V end lost 1 base, the J end lost 0 bases, and 9 bases lay between the germline ends. From germline, CDR1 is LGHNA and CDR2 YNFKEQ. The CDR3 totals 15 residues. CDR3 sequence (DNA): TGTGCCAGCAGCCAAGTTAGCGCTCACCAAGAGACCCAGTACTTC. Its protein is CASSQVSAHQETQYF.

In its sample, this clone was seen a few times. The gene calls are TRBV12-1 and TRBJ1-2; TRBD1 is the table's D call, not checked against the DNA. TRBV12-1 is shown as a pseudogene. The CDR3 sequence is 14 residues long. DNA of the CDR3: TGTGCCAGCAGCTTCAAACAGGGCTACTATGGCTACACCTTC. It specifies CASSFKQGYYGYTF.

The rearrangement joins TRBV3-1 (or the pseudogene TRBV3-2) to TRBJ2-5; 7 bases are shared with TRBD2. There are 15 residues in the CDR3. Unmatched junction bases numbered 6, after V lost 0 bases and J lost 5 bases. The germline V gene has CDR1 LGHDT and CDR2 YNNKEL (reference sequence). The CDR3 bases are TGTGCCAGCAGCCAAGATTACGGGGGAGGGGAGACCCAGTACTTC. Translating gives CASSQDYGGGETQYF.

CDR3: CASNGGDGTYEQYF. The DNA for the CDR3 is TGTGCCAGCAATGGAGGGGACGGAACCTACGAGCAGTACTTC. The chain carries TRBV13 and TRBJ2-7; TRBD2 is a possible D gene (6 bases). Per germline, CDR1 PRHDT and CDR2 FYEKMQ (reference sequence). Between the trimmed V and J ends, which lost 7 bases and 2 bases, there was a span of 15 bases. This CDR3 is 14 amino acids long. Based on the CDR3 plus reference TRBV13 and TRBJ2-7, the full variable domain is AAGVIQSPRHLIKEKRETATLKCYPIPRHDTVYWYQQGPGQDPQFLISFYEKMQSDKGSIPDRFSAQQFSDYHSELNMSSLELGDSALYFCASNGGDGTYEQYFGPGTRLTVT.

In the case of this clone: The same CDR3 is also encoded by other DNA sequences in this sample. The chain uses TRBV19 and TRBJ1-5, with 8 positions matching TRBD1. The CDR3 contains 14 residues. CDR1 is LNHDA, CDR2 SQIVND, per germline (reference sequence). Trimming cost V 6 bases and J 2 bases; bases outside gene matches: 3. CDR3 protein: CASSPGQGNQPQHF. The CDR3 DNA reads TGTGCCAGTAGCCCGGGACAGGGCAATCAGCCCCAGCATTTT. The complete variable domain, with remaining parts taken from reference TRBV19 and TRBJ1-5, reads DGGITQSPKYLFRKEGQNVTLSCEQNLNHDAMYWYRQDPGQGLRLIYYSQIVNDFQKGDIAEGYSVSREKKESFPLTVTSAQKNPTAFYLCASSPGQGNQPQHFGDGTRLSIL.